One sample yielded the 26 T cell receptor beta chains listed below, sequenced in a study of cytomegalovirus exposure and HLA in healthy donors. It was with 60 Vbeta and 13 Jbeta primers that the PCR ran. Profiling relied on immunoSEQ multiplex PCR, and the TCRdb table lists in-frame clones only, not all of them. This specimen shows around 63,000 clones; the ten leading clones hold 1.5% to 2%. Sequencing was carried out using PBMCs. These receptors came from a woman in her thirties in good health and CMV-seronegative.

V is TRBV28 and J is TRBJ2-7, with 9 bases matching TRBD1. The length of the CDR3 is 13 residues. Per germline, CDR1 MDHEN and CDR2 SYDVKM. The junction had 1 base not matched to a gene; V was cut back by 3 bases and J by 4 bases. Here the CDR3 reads CASSLGQGYEQYF. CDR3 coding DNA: TGTGCCAGCAGTTTGGGACAGGGTTACGAGCAGTACTTC.

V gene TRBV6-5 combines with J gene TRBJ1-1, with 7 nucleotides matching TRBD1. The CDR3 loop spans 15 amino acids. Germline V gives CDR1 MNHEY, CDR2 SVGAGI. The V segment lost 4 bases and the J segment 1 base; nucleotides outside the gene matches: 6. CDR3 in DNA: TGTGCCAGCAGTTCTCGCCGGACAGGGAACACTGAAGCTTTCTTT. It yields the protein CASSSRRTGNTEAFF.

The CDR3 DNA follows: TGTGCCAGCTCACCACAGGGGACAGGGGATGGCTACACCTTC. This translates into CASSPQGTGDGYTF. The V call is TRBV18, the J call TRBJ1-2, with 10 bases matching TRBD1. CDR3 length: 14 residues. The germline CDR1 and CDR2 sequences are KGHSH and LQKENI. J gave up 6 bases and V 1 base, and 2 bases lay outside the gene matches. The whole variable domain, filled in from reference TRBV18 and TRBJ1-2, reads NAGVMQNPRHLVRRRGQEARLRCSPMKGHSHVYWYRQLPEEGLKFMVYLQKENIIDESGMPKERFSAEFPKEGPSILRIQQVVRGDSAAYFCASSPQGTGDGYTFGSGTRLTVV.

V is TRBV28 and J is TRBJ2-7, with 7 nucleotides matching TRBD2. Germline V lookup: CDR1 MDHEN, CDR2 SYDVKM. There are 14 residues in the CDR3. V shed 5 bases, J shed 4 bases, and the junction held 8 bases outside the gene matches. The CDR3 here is CASSQLAPRYEQYF. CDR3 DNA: TGTGCCAGCAGTCAACTAGCGCCTAGATACGAGCAGTACTTC.

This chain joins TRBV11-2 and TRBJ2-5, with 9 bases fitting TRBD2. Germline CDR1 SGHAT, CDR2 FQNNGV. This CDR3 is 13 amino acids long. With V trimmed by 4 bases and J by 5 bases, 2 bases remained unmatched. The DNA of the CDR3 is TGTGCCAGCAGCTGGGGACTAGCCGAGACCCAGTACTTC. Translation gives CASSWGLAETQYF.

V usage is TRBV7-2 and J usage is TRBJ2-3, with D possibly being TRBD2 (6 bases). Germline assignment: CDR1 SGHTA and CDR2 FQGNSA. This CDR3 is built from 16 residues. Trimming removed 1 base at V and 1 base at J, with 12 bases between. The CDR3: CASSLVRGGGTDTQYF. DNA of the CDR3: TGTGCCAGCAGCTTAGTTCGGGGAGGAGGCACAGATACGCAGTATTTT.

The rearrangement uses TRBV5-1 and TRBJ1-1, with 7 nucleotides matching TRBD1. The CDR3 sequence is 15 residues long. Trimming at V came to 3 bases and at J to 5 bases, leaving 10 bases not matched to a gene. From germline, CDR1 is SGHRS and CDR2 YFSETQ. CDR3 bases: TGCGCCAGCAGCTCGATGACACAGGGGAAGACTGAAGCTTTCTTT. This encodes CASSSMTQGKTEAFF.

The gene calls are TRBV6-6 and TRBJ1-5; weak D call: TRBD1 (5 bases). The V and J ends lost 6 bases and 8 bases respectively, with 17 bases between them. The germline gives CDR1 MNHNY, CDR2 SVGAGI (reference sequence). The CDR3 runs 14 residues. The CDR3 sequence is CASSRARGVEPQHF. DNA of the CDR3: TGTGCCAGCAGCCGTGCACGGGGGGTAGAGCCCCAGCATTTT.

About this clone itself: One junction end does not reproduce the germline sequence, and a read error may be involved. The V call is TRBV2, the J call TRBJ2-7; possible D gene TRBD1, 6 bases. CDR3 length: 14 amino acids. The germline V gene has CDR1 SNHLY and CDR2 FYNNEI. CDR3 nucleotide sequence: TGTGCCAGCAGTGAAGCGGGGTTGAGAACAGGGAAGTGTTTC. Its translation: CASSEAGLRTGKCF.

The CDR3: CASSSDLAGEQFF. The CDR3, as DNA: TGTGCCAGCAGCTCCGACCTAGCCGGTGAGCAGTTCTTC. V and J are TRBV13 and TRBJ2-1; tentatively, D is TRBD2 (5 bases). Germline assignment: CDR1 PRHDT and CDR2 FYEKMQ (reference sequence). The CDR3 length is 13 residues. Trimming stripped 4 bases from V and 9 bases from J, with 13 bases between.

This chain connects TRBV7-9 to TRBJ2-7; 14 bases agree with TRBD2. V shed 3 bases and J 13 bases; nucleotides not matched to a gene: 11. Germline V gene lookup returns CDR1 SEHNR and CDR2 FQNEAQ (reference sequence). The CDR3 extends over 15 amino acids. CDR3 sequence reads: CASSLTTGLAGELYF. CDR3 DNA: TGTGCCAGCAGCTTGACGACGGGACTAGCGGGGGAACTATACTTC.

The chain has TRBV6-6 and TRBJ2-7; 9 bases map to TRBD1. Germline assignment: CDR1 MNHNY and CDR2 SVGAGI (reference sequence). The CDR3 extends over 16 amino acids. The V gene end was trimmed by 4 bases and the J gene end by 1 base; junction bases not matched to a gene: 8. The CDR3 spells CASSSLMTGGSYEQYF. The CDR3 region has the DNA TGTGCCAGCAGTTCCTTAATGACAGGGGGGTCCTACGAGCAGTACTTC.

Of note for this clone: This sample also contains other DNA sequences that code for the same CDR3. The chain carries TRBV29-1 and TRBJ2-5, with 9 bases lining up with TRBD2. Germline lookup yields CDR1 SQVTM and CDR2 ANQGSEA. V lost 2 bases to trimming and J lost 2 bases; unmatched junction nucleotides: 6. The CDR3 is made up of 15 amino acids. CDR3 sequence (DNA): TGCAGCGTTGAATACCGACTAGCGGTACAAGAGACCCAGTACTTC. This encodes CSVEYRLAVQETQYF.

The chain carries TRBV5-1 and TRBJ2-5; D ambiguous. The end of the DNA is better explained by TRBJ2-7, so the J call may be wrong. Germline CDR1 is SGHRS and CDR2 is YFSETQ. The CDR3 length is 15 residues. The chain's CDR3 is CASSLAEGRNYEQYF. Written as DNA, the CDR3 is TGCGCCAGCAGCTTGGCCGAAGGTAGAAACTACGAGCAGTACTTC.

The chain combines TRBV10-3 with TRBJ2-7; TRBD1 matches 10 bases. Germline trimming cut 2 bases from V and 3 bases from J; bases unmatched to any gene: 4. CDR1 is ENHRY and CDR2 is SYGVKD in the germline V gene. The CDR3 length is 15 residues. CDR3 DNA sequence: TGTGCCATCAGTGAGGGACAGGGGGTGGACTACGAGCAGTACTTC. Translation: CAISEGQGVDYEQYF.

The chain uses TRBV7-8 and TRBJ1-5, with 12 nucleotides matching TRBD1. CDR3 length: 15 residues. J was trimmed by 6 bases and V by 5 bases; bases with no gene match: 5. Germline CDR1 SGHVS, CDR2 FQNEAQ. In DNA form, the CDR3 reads TGTGCCAGCAGCCGAGGGACAGGGGGCGGTCAGCCCCAGCATTTT. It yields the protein CASSRGTGGGQPQHF. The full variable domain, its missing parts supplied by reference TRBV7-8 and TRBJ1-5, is GAGVSQSPRYKVAKRGQDVALRCDPISGHVSLFWYQQALGQGPEFLTYFQNEAQLDKSGLPSDRFFAERPEGSVSTLKIQRTQQEDSAVYLCASSRGTGGGQPQHFGDGTRLSIL.

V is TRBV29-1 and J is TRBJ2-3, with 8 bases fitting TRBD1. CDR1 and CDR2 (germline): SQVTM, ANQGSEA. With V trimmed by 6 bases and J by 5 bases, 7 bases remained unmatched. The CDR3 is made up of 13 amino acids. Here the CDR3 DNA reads TGCAGCGTCAGGGGGCGGGGCAGAGATACGCAGTATTTT. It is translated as CSVRGRGRDTQYF.

CDR3 region: CASSPGTAEQFF. The CDR3 DNA reads TGTGCCAGCAGTCCCGGGACAGCCGAGCAGTTCTTC. This sequence joins TRBV6-5 and TRBJ2-1, with 7 bases aligning to TRBD1. Trimming cost V 5 bases and J 10 bases; bases outside gene matches: 5. CDR3 length equals 12 residues. Germline assignment: CDR1 MNHEY and CDR2 SVGAGI.

CDR3 coding DNA: TGCGCCAGCAAGAAATTGGGAGAAAGCTCCTACAATGAGCAGTTCTTC. Its translation is CASKKLGESSYNEQFF. The gene calls are TRBV5-1 and TRBJ2-1; a possible D gene is TRBD2 (5 bases). CDR1 is SGHRS, CDR2 YFSETQ, per germline. V lost 6 bases to trimming and J lost 0 bases, with 16 bases between them. CDR3 length: 16 residues. The complete variable domain, with remaining parts taken from reference TRBV5-1 and TRBJ2-1, reads KAGVTQTPRYLIKTRGQQVTLSCSPISGHRSVSWYQQTPGQGLQFLFEYFSETQRNKGNFPGRFSGRQFSNSRSEMNVSTLELGDSALYLCASKKLGESSYNEQFFGPGTRLTVL.

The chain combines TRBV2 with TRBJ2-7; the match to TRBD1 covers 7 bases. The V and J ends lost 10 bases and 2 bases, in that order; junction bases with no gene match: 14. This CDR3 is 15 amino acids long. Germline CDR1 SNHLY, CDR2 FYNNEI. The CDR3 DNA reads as TGTGCCACCCATACTGCCCGGGACAGAGCCTACGAGCAGTACTTC. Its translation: CATHTARDRAYEQYF.

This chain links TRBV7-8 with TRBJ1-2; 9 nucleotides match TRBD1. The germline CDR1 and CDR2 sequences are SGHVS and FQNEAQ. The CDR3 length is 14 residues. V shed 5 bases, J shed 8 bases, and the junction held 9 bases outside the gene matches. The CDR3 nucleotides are TGTGCCAGCAGCCCCTCGGACAGGGGAGGCGGCTACACCTTC. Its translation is CASSPSDRGGGYTF.

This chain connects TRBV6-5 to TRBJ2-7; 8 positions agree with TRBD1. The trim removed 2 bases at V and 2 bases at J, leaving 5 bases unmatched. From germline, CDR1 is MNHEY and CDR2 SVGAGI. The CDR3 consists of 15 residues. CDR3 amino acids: CASSYQGAGTYEQYF. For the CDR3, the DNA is TGTGCCAGCAGTTACCAGGGGGCGGGGACCTACGAGCAGTACTTC.

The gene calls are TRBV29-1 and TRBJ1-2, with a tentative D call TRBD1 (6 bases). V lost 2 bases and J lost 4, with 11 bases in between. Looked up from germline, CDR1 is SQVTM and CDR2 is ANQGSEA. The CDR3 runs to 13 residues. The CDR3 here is CSVENRESYGYTF. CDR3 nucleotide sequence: TGCAGCGTTGAAAACAGGGAGAGCTATGGCTACACCTTC. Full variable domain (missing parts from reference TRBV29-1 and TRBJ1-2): SAVISQKPSRDICQRGTSLTIQCQVDSQVTMMFWYRQQPGQSLTLIATANQGSEATYESGFVIDKFPISRPNLTFSTLTVSNMSPEDSSIYLCSVENRESYGYTFGSGTRLTVV.

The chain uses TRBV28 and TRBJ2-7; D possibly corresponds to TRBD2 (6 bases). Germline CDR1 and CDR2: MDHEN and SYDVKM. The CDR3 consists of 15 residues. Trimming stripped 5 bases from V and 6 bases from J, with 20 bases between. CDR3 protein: CASSRRDVPSFEQYF. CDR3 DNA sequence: TGTGCCAGCAGTCGGCGGGACGTTCCGTCTTTCGAGCAGTACTTC. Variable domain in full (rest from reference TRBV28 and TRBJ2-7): DVKVTQSSRYLVKRTGEKVFLECVQDMDHENMFWYRQDPGLGLRLIYFSYDVKMKEKGDIPEGYSVSREKKERFSLILESASTNQTSMYLCASSRRDVPSFEQYFGPGTRLTVT.

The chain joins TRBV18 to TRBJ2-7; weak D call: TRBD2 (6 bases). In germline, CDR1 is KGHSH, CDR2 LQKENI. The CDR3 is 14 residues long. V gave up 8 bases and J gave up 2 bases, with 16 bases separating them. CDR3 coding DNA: TGTGCCAGCGCCGCGGGGCCTCCCCCCTACGAGCAGTACTTC. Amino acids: CASAAGPPPYEQYF. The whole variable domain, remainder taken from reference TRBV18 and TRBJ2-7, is NAGVMQNPRHLVRRRGQEARLRCSPMKGHSHVYWYRQLPEEGLKFMVYLQKENIIDESGMPKERFSAEFPKEGPSILRIQQVVRGDSAAYFCASAAGPPPYEQYFGPGTRLTVT.

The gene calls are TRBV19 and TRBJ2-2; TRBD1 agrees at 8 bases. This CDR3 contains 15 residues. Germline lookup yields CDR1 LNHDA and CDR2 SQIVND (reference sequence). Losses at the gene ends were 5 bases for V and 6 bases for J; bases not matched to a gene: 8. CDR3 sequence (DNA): TGTGCCAGTAGTCTCCGACAGGGGCGGCCCGGGGAGCTGTTTTTT. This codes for CASSLRQGRPGELFF.